The entry below gives a single TCR beta chain sequence along with its context. The target of this receptor is not known. Qualities for individual bases were not recorded, and no much larger clone is one base off. This specimen belongs to a study of Ad26.COV2.S vaccination and SARS-CoV-2 variants (dated by TCRdb to about 2021). Notes on the research overall: TCRbeta repertoire sequencing was used to assess the specificity and breadth of SARS-CoV-2-reactive T cell receptors after Ad26.COV2.S vaccination. The TCR-sequenced set comprised roughly 30 samples: some 20 Ad26.COV2.S vaccine recipients, 5 placebo recipients and 8 SARS-CoV-2 convalescent individuals.

TCRbeta CDR3 regions were sequenced with the immunoSEQ Assay. After extraction, genomic DNA underwent amplification by bias-controlled multiplex PCR, followed by high-throughput sequencing. The published analysis was carried out like this. To quantify the absolute abundance of every unique TCRbeta CDR3 region, sequences were collapsed and filtered. T cell fraction was estimated by normalization of TCRbeta template counts to usable DNA, with usable DNA being measured through amplification of reference genes present in all nucleated cells. Repertoire TCRs were annotated as SARS-CoV-2-specific when V gene, CDR3 amino acid sequence and J gene were exactly matched to a known reactive TCR set. The reference SARS-CoV-2 TCR set was obtained from MIRA and was filtered for enrichment in COVID-19-positive ImmuneCODE repertoires, whereby public or cross-reactive TCRs were removed. Using the MIRA antigens, annotated TCRs were further analysed by specific ORF or by position within an ORF. Breadth was defined as the number of annotated unique rearrangements divided by the total number of unique productive rearrangements, and depth was defined as the summed frequency of the annotated unique rearrangements. Group comparisons of TCR breadth used two-sided Wilcoxon rank-sum tests. TCRdb holds this immuneACCESS table with in-frame rearrangements only. Some clones are missing; in checked studies, unresolved V genes explain under half, and the rest has no known cause. V and J calls and clone size are those listed in that table; D and trimming were worked out from the DNA. In this sample the table shows 180,000 or so clones, approximately 88% of which occur a single time. The top ten clonotypes cover 4.5% to 7.5% of the sample.

Beyond this particular receptor, the publication reports: The authors noted that the TCR breadth and depth analyses may have underestimated total T cell responses. After vaccination, spike-specific CD8+ and CD4+ T cell responses were reported to show substantial breadth. Non-spike TCR breadth was comparable between vaccine and placebo recipients, consistent with the vaccine containing only spike. Compared with placebo recipients, Ad26.COV2.S recipients showed higher spike-specific TCR breadth (P = 0.0014).

Reading from cysteine to phenylalanine, the CDR3 counts 13 amino acids. Left in the record is the CDR3 DNA by itself, 39 bases read in frame from the first base. V and J lose 0 bases and 5 bases, and a span of 10 bases separates them. From the germline V gene (reference sequence), CDR1 is GTSNPN and CDR2 is SVGIG. The time point tag for this specimen amounts to: individuals recovered from natural SARS-CoV-2 infection. The sequencing used peripheral blood, collected after recovery from COVID-19. The source of this sequence is a human donor who had recovered from COVID-19. Rearrangement joined TRBV30 to TRBJ2-5, with the D call tentatively TRBD1 or TRBD2, each fitting 6 bases. The nucleotide sequence is given as TGTGCCTGGAGTGTACGGAGGGGGGAGACCCAGTACTTC. It specifies CAWSVRRGETQYF. The reference TRBV30 and TRBJ2-5 proteins fill in what lies around the CDR3, so the full variable domain reads SQTIHQWPATLVQPVGSPLSLECTVEGTSNPNLYWYRQAAGRGLQLLFYSVGIGQISSEVPQNLSASRPQDRQFILSSKKLLLSDSGFYLCAWSVRRGETQYFGPGTRLLVL.